Listed below are T cell receptor beta chains from one sample, sequenced in a study of control samples from healthy donors and cancer patients. The method was immunoSEQ multiplex PCR; TCRdb's version includes in-frame clones alone and lacks a portion of them. The table has 90,000 to 100,000 clones, roughly 90% seen once. Specimen: blood. These receptors originate from a woman aged 65 to 85 in good health. Both conserved end residues are part of each CDR3. A D gene is named only where the DNA matches it firmly. Size is omitted from some rows. Given values are once, few, many or a class for expanded clones.

TRBD1 | NA | TRBJ2-7 | TRBV7-2 | TGTGCCAGCAGCTTTCTTCTACCTAAAGGGGGCATGACCTACGAGCAGTACTTC | CASSFLLPKGGMTYEQYF
NA | few | TRBJ1-2 | TRBV25-1 | TGTGCCAGTCAGGGTCAGTTCTATGGCTACACCTTC | CASQGQFYGYTF
NA | NA | TRBJ1-3 | TRBV7-9 | TGTGCCAGCAGCTTAAGCAGAGACTCTGGAAACACCATATATTTT | CASSLSRDSGNTIYF
TRBD2 | NA | TRBJ2-5 | TRBV7-2 | TGTGCCAGCAGCTTAGTTCGACTAGCGGGAGGGGGGGAGACCCAGTACTTC | CASSLVRLAGGGETQYF
TRBD1 | NA | TRBJ1-1 | TRBV5-1 | TGCGCCAGCAGCTTCGACAGGGGGAACACTGAAGCTTTCTTT | CASSFDRGNTEAFF
NA | NA | TRBJ1-1 | TRBV6-2/TRBV6-3 | TGTGCCAGCAGTTACCCTTCTGGGTCGGGGTACACTGAAGCTTTCTTT | CASSYPSGSGYTEAFF
TRBD1 | NA | TRBJ2-7 | TRBV6-2/TRBV6-3 | TGTGCCAGCAGCCCTAAATCGGGACAGGGGGCGAAAGAGCAGTACTTC | CASSPKSGQGAKEQYF
NA | NA | TRBJ2-7 | TRBV11-2 | TGTGCCAGCAGCTTAGCGGTTTATAAGTACTTC | CASSLAVYKYF
TRBD1 | NA | TRBJ2-7 | TRBV5-8 | TGTGCCAGCAGCTTGGTGGGCAGGGGGCAGTCCTACGAGCAGTACTTC | CASSLVGRGQSYEQYF
NA | NA | TRBJ1-2 | TRBV7-6 | TGTGCCAGCAGCTACCCAGGAGGCCGGGATGGCTACACCTTC | CASSYPGGRDGYTF
NA | few | TRBJ1-1 | TRBV5-1 | TGCGCCAGCAGGTATTTACAGGGTAGTACTGAAGCTTTCTTT | CASRYLQGSTEAFF
TRBD1 | few | TRBJ1-1 | TRBV5-1 | TGCGCCAGCAGCTTGGCCTCAGGGGGCACTGAAGCTTTCTTT | CASSLASGGTEAFF
NA | NA | TRBJ1-5 | TRBV2 | TGTGCCAGCACCGAGGGGTCAAGGTCAGCCCAGCATTTT | CASTEGSRSAQHF
NA | NA | TRBJ1-6 | TRBV4-3 | TGCGCCAGCAGCAGGGATGGCCTTACCCAAACCACACCCCTCCACTTT | CASSRDGLTQTTPLHF
NA | NA | TRBJ2-2 | TRBV30 | TGTGCCTGGAGTGTTTGGGAGTCCGGGGAGCTGTTTTTT | CAWSVWESGELFF
TRBD1 | NA | TRBJ1-1 | TRBV27 | TGTGCCAGCAGTTCGGGACAGGTGAACACTGAAGCTTTCTTT | CASSSGQVNTEAFF
NA | NA | TRBJ2-7 | TRBV6-4 | TGTGCCAGCAGTGAGCAGGATACGAGGCAGTACTTC | CASSEQDTRQYF
NA | NA | TRBJ2-3 | TRBV3-1/TRBV3-2 | TGTGCCAGCAGCCAGATAGTCGGCACAGATACGCAGTATTTT | CASSQIVGTDTQYF
NA | NA | TRBJ1-5 | TRBV20-1 | TGCAGTGCTAGAGGGGATCAGCCCCAGCATTTT | CSARGDQPQHF
TRBD1 | NA | TRBJ2-3 | TRBV30 | TGTGCCTGGAGTGTATTGGTAGGAGGGACAGGGGCAGATACGCAGTATTTT | CAWSVLVGGTGADTQYF
NA | NA | TRBJ1-1 | TRBV5-4 | TGTGCCAGCAGCTTGGTCGGACCCAACACTGAAGCTTTCTTT | CASSLVGPNTEAFF
TRBD2 | NA | TRBJ2-3 | TRBV3-1/TRBV3-2 | TGTGCCACCTCTAGACTAGCGAGCACAGATACGCAGTATTTT | CATSRLASTDTQYF
NA | NA | TRBJ1-5 | TRBV7-2 | TGTGCCAGCAGCCTAAACAAGAATCAGCCCCAGCATTTT | CASSLNKNQPQHF
NA | NA | TRBJ2-1 | TRBV9 | TGTGCCAGCGCGGAAGGGGCGGGAAATGAGCAGTTCTTC | CASAEGAGNEQFF
NA | once | TRBJ1-1 | TRBV7-9 | TGTGCCAGCAGCTTAGGGACGTTGCACCCTCGGAACACTGAAGCTTTCTTT | CASSLGTLHPRNTEAFF
NA | NA | TRBJ2-5 | TRBV5-1 | TGCGCCAGCAGCCATGGGACCATACAAGAGACCCAGTACTTC | CASSHGTIQETQYF
TRBD1 | NA | TRBJ1-2 | TRBV2 | TGTGCCAGCAGCAGAATAGCGGGACAGGGGAGGCATGGCTACACCTTC | CASSRIAGQGRHGYTF
TRBD2 | NA | TRBJ2-1 | TRBV30 | TGTGCCTGCAATGTGGGCGGGGGAAATGAGCAGTTCTTC | CACNVGGGNEQFF
NA | NA | TRBJ2-2 | TRBV5-4 | TGTGCCAGCAGCTTGGCCGGAACTAACACCGGGGAGCTGTTTTTT | CASSLAGTNTGELFF
TRBD2 | few | TRBJ2-5 | TRBV6-1 | TGTGCCAGCAGTGAGGCTAGCGGGGGATCAGAGACCCAGTACTTC | CASSEASGGSETQYF
NA | NA | TRBJ1-2 | TRBV4-1 | TGCGCCAGCAGCCAAGTTGGGCGGTCCGATGGCTACACCTTC | CASSQVGRSDGYTF
NA | NA | TRBJ1-1 | TRBV30 | TGTGCCTGGGACCCCCGTAGGGGCACTGAAGCTTTCTTT | CAWDPRRGTEAFF
NA | NA | TRBJ1-1 | TRBV2 | TGTGCCAGTACTGAGCGGCAGCCCCTTGAAGCTTTCTTT | CASTERQPLEAFF
NA | NA | TRBJ2-5 | TRBV6-4 | TGTGCCAGCAGTGTTAGCAGGGAGACCCAGTACTTC | CASSVSRETQYF
NA | NA | TRBJ2-2 | TRBV4-3 | TGCGCCAGCAGCCGGGATAACACCGGGGAGCTGTTTTTT | CASSRDNTGELFF
TRBD1 | few | TRBJ1-1 | TRBV28 | TGTGCCAGCAGTGGGACAGGGGGCCTGAACACTGAAGCTTTCTTT | CASSGTGGLNTEAFF
NA | NA | TRBJ1-1 | TRBV4-1 | TGCGCCAGCAGCCAAGCAGGGGAACTGAACACTGAAGCTTTCTTT | CASSQAGELNTEAFF
NA | NA | TRBJ1-3 | TRBV3-1/TRBV3-2 | TGTGCCAGCAGCCAAACTGCGGGCAGGGGTTGGGCTGGAAACACCATATATTTT | CASSQTAGRGWAGNTIYF
TRBD1 | NA | TRBJ2-7 | TRBV6-2/TRBV6-3 | TGTGCCAGCAGTTACCCCGGACAGGGGAATTACGAGCAGTACTTC | CASSYPGQGNYEQYF
NA | NA | TRBJ2-3 | TRBV5-1 | TGCGCCAGCAGCTTGGTAGCGCCGCCGACAGATACGCAGTATTTT | CASSLVAPPTDTQYF
TRBD1 | NA | TRBJ1-6 | TRBV11-2 | TGTGCCAGCAGCTTAGATGGACAGGGAAATTCACCCCTCCACTTT | CASSLDGQGNSPLHF